Below, 30 T cell receptor beta chains from the same sample are listed, as sequenced in a study of blood T cells in healthy people across ages. Next came a second PCR, run for roughly 6 to 11 cycles, which used a sample-barcoded 5' primer along with a J-beta primer mix. TCRdb reprocessed the 5' RACE reads with MiXCR, giving one entry per CDR3 protein. The sample includes approximately 880,000 distinct CDR3 sequences, around 48% of them seen just once. The material sequenced was blood. These receptors came from a man aged 25 to 40 in good health.

This clonotype has only a few counts. V is TRBV20-1 and J is TRBJ1-6; 9 positions match TRBD1. This CDR3 has 18 amino acids. V shed 2 bases, J shed 10 bases, and the junction held 18 bases outside the gene matches. Germline V lookup: CDR1 DFQATT, CDR2 SNEGSKA (reference sequence). DNA for the CDR3: TGCAGTGCTAGACCTAACAGGGGGCAACCGGGTTTGAGGTCACCCCTCCACTTT. Its protein product is CSARPNRGQPGLRSPLHF.

This clonotype was detected many times. This rearrangement joins TRBV6-6 to TRBJ2-7; TRBD1 matches at 8 bases. This CDR3 spans 15 amino acids. After removal of 5 bases from V and 2 bases from J, the junction contained 8 bases not matched to a gene. The germline gives CDR1 MNHNY, CDR2 SVGAGI (reference sequence). The CDR3 bases are TGTGCCAGCAGTGATACCGGGACAGGCACCTACGAGCAGTACTTC. This codes for CASSDTGTGTYEQYF.

Comment on this clonotype: A read error is possible here, since a much larger clone lies one base away. The V gene is TRBV27, the J gene TRBJ2-1; 7 bases are a match to TRBD2. The length of the CDR3 is 14 residues. Per the germline V gene, CDR1 is MNHEY and CDR2 is SMNVEV (reference sequence). This chain's CDR3 is CASSIAGTYSEQFF. CDR3 DNA: TGTGCCAGCAGTATAGCGGGTACCTACAGTGAGCAGTTCTTC.

The chain couples TRBV28 to TRBJ2-2; possible D gene TRBD2, 7 bases. Germline lookup yields CDR1 MDHEN and CDR2 SYDVKM. CDR3 length: 14 amino acids. Trimming removed 4 bases from V and 6 bases from J, with 12 bases in between. The CDR3 nucleotides read TGTGCCAGCAGTTATACAGGGAGGGCCGGGGAGCTGTTTTTT. It translates to CASSYTGRAGELFF. Based on the CDR3 plus reference TRBV28 and TRBJ2-2, the full variable domain is DVKVTQSSRYLVKRTGEKVFLECVQDMDHENMFWYRQDPGLGLRLIYFSYDVKMKEKGDIPEGYSVSREKKERFSLILESASTNQTSMYLCASSYTGRAGELFFGEGSRLTVL.

This rearrangement joins TRBV24-1 to TRBJ2-2; TRBD1 matches at 10 bases. This CDR3 is built from 16 residues. Germline CDR1 KGHDR, CDR2 SFDVKD. The ends lost 4 bases at V and 6 bases at J; junction bases unmatched: 7. CDR3 in DNA: TGTGCCACCAGTGACCCCGGGACAGGGGTTTCCGGGGAGCTGTTTTTT. It specifies CATSDPGTGVSGELFF.

The chain joins TRBV9 to TRBJ1-4; D is ambiguous. Trimming left V 0 bases short and J 0 bases short, with 12 bases between. Germline lookup yields CDR1 SGDLS and CDR2 YYNGEE. The CDR3 spans 17 residues. The CDR3 region has the DNA TGTGCCAGCAGCGTAGATGCAGTGAGATCAACTAATGAAAAACTGTTTTTT. Its translation: CASSVDAVRSTNEKLFF.

As DNA, the CDR3 is TGTGCCAGCAGTTCCCAGGGGTCGGGAGAGACCCAGTACTTC. Protein: CASSSQGSGETQYF. V usage is TRBV12-3 or TRBV12-4 and J usage is TRBJ2-5, with D maybe TRBD1 (6 bases). This CDR3 spans 14 amino acids. V lost 4 bases, J lost 4 bases, and 13 bases lay in between.

This clonotype appeared a single time. This chain connects TRBV15 to TRBJ1-4, with D possibly TRBD1 on 6 matching bases. Germline V gene lookup returns CDR1 LNHNV and CDR2 YYDKDF (reference sequence). The ends were cut back, 1 base at V and 4 bases at J, with 16 bases in the middle. The CDR3 length is 17 residues. The CDR3, as DNA: TGTGCCACCAGCAGAGTGGGGGCCGGATTCTTTAATGAAAAACTGTTTTTT. It codes for CATSRVGAGFFNEKLFF.

This clonotype was detected only a few times. The rearrangement links TRBV7-2 to TRBJ2-7; D perhaps matches TRBD2 (5 bases). The CDR3 is made up of 17 amino acids. The germline CDR1 and CDR2 sequences are SGHTA and FQGNSA. Trimming pared 3 bases from V and 1 base from J, leaving 19 bases between. DNA of the CDR3: TGTGCCAGCAGCTTGTTCCCAACTAGATTTGAGTCCTACGAGCAGTACTTC. Translated: CASSLFPTRFESYEQYF.

V is TRBV7-2 and J is TRBJ2-7; TRBD2 matches at 10 bases. This CDR3 has 15 amino acids. Germline V gene lookup returns CDR1 SGHTA and CDR2 FQGNSA. V shed 5 bases and J 2 bases; nucleotides not matched to a gene: 6. CDR3 nucleotide sequence: TGTGCCAGCAGCCTGCTAGCGGGGGTCACCTACGAGCAGTACTTC. Its protein product is CASSLLAGVTYEQYF.

As for this clonotype: The junction does not match germline at one end; this may be a read error. The chain has TRBV29-1 and TRBJ2-2; no definite D call. The CDR3 is 12 residues long. Germline V gene data show CDR1 as SQVTM and CDR2 as ANQGSEA. The CDR3 DNA reads as TGCAGCGTGGGTCCGAACGCCGGGGAGCTGTTTTTT. As protein: CSVGPNAGELFF.

In DNA, the CDR3 is TGCGCCAGCAGCTTGTCGGCAGCCTATGGCTACACCTTC. It codes for CASSLSAAYGYTF. The chain carries TRBV5-1 and TRBJ1-2; the D is unclear. This CDR3 comprises 13 residues. V was clipped by 1 base and J by 4 bases, with 8 bases between them. Germline values: CDR1 SGHRS, CDR2 YFSETQ.

This chain joins TRBV15 and TRBJ2-5; D is undetermined. V lost 0 bases and J 4 bases, leaving 3 bases between the germline ends. Germline assignment: CDR1 LNHNV and CDR2 YYDKDF (reference sequence). The CDR3 contains 12 residues. CDR3 DNA: TGTGCCACCAGCAGAGATAGAGAGACCCAGTACTTC. It is translated as CATSRDRETQYF.

The chain links TRBV28 to TRBJ1-2, with 7 bases aligning to TRBD1. V was pared by 5 bases and J by 9 bases, with 9 bases of the junction left unmatched. Germline V gene sequence: CDR1 MDHEN, CDR2 SYDVKM. The length of the CDR3 is 13 residues. The CDR3 sequence: CASSTGASGRYTF. In nucleotides, the CDR3 is TGTGCCAGCAGTACAGGGGCGAGCGGGCGCTACACCTTC.

The chain has TRBV5-1 and TRBJ2-7, with D perhaps TRBD1 or TRBD2 (5 bases each). The ends were cut back, 4 bases at V and 7 bases at J, with 18 bases in the middle. Germline loops: CDR1 SGHRS, CDR2 YFSETQ. This CDR3 is built from 14 residues. DNA of the CDR3: TGCGCCAGCAGCGTGGGACGGGAAAGCAATGAGCAGTACTTC. It is translated as CASSVGRESNEQYF. Based on the CDR3 plus reference TRBV5-1 and TRBJ2-7, the full variable domain is KAGVTQTPRYLIKTRGQQVTLSCSPISGHRSVSWYQQTPGQGLQFLFEYFSETQRNKGNFPGRFSGRQFSNSRSEMNVSTLELGDSALYLCASSVGRESNEQYFGPGTRLTVT.

The V gene is TRBV18, the J gene TRBJ1-5; no clear D gene. Germline-derived CDR1 and CDR2 are KGHSH and LQKENI. This CDR3 has 16 amino acids. V was cut by 6 bases and J by 2 bases, with 17 bases left in between. The CDR3 region has the DNA TGTGCCAGCTCCCCAGACGGACCCGGCGGCAATCAGCCCCAGCATTTT. Translated, it gives CASSPDGPGGNQPQHF.

The gene calls are TRBV7-2 and TRBJ2-5; D might be TRBD1 (6 bases). The CDR3 length is 15 residues. The germline V gene has CDR1 SGHTA and CDR2 FQGNSA. The V end lost 0 bases, the J end lost 11 bases, and 19 bases lay between the germline ends. The CDR3 DNA follows: TGTGCCAGCAGCTTAGCGGCAGGGGCCCCCATTAAGCAGTACTTC. Its translation: CASSLAAGAPIKQYF.

V usage is TRBV27 and J usage is TRBJ2-1; 7 bases map to TRBD2. TRBJ2-7 explains the end of the DNA better; the J call may be wrong. The CDR3 consists of 14 residues. CDR1 is MNHEY, CDR2 SMNVEV, per germline (reference sequence). CDR3 protein: CASSWERGIYEQYF. The DNA of the CDR3 is TGTGCCAGCAGTTGGGAGCGGGGAATCTACGAGCAGTACTTC.

The table lists this clonotype with a few counts. The rearrangement links TRBV5-6 to TRBJ1-5; D call uncertain. Trimming removed 6 bases from V and 2 bases from J, with 18 bases in between. Germline V gene data show CDR1 as SGHDT and CDR2 as YYEEEE. The CDR3 is 16 amino acids. CDR3 sequence: CASTQRAGVGNQPQHF. CDR3 nucleotides: TGTGCCAGCACCCAACGGGCGGGAGTGGGCAATCAGCCCCAGCATTTT.

Here the CDR3 DNA reads TGTGCCAGCAGTTCCCTACATCGACAGGGTAATACGTTCGGTCAGCCCCAGCATTTT. This translates into CASSSLHRQGNTFGQPQHF. The gene calls are TRBV6-5 and TRBJ1-5; the match to TRBD1 covers 7 bases. Germline lookup yields CDR1 MNHEY and CDR2 SVGAGI. J was trimmed by 6 bases and V by 4 bases; bases with no gene match: 21. The CDR3 consists of 19 residues.

This clonotype has only a few counts. The V and J genes are TRBV4-1 and TRBJ2-1; 7 nucleotides match TRBD2. Trimming cost V 6 bases and J 6 bases; bases outside gene matches: 11. This CDR3 is 15 amino acids long. CDR1 is MGHRA, CDR2 YSYEKL, per germline. The CDR3 here is CASSDTVGRANEQFF. CDR3 nucleotide sequence: TGCGCCAGCAGTGACACAGTGGGGAGGGCCAATGAGCAGTTCTTC.

The sample holds many counts of this clonotype. The rearrangement joins TRBV7-9 to TRBJ2-1; D gene unclear. The CDR3 has 11 amino acids. Per the germline V gene, CDR1 is SEHNR and CDR2 is FQNEAQ (reference sequence). V dropped 6 bases and J dropped 6 bases, with 6 bases sitting between them. As DNA, the CDR3 is TGTGCCAGCAGTTTAAGCAATGAGCAGTTCTTC. Translating it yields CASSLSNEQFF.

The chain is built from TRBV29-1 and TRBJ1-2, with unresolved D. The CDR3 length is 13 residues. Deletions cut 4 bases from V and 8 bases from J, with 17 bases between. CDR1 and CDR2 from the germline V gene are SQVTM and ANQGSEA. The chain's CDR3 is CSVGREPPEGYTF. In DNA, the CDR3 is TGCAGCGTTGGGAGGGAGCCACCTGAAGGCTACACCTTC. Combining the CDR3 with reference TRBV29-1 and TRBJ1-2 gives the whole variable domain SAVISQKPSRDICQRGTSLTIQCQVDSQVTMMFWYRQQPGQSLTLIATANQGSEATYESGFVIDKFPISRPNLTFSTLTVSNMSPEDSSIYLCSVGREPPEGYTFGSGTRLTVV.

In its sample, this clonotype was seen many times. The chain has TRBV5-6 and TRBJ2-4; tentatively, D is TRBD1 or TRBD2 (5 bases each). V lost 0 bases to trimming and J lost 1 base, with 11 bases between them. From germline, CDR1 is SGHDT and CDR2 YYEEEE. The CDR3 has 16 residues. CDR3 bases: TGTGCCAGCAGCTTGGGCAGGGACGCGGCCAAAAACATTCAGTACTTC. Translation: CASSLGRDAAKNIQYF.

The chain couples TRBV24-1 to TRBJ2-2, with D hard to call. Per germline, CDR1 KGHDR and CDR2 SFDVKD. The CDR3 spans 15 residues. V gave up 3 bases and J gave up 0 bases, with 7 bases separating them. In DNA form, the CDR3 reads TGTGCCACCAGTGATAATGGGCCGAACACCGGGGAGCTGTTTTTT. The encoded protein is CATSDNGPNTGELFF.

This clonotype has ten or more counts. The chain has TRBV20-1 and TRBJ2-5; D possibly uses TRBD1 or TRBD2 (5 bases each). This CDR3 contains 15 residues. Germline loops: CDR1 DFQATT, CDR2 SNEGSKA (reference sequence). Trimming left V 2 bases short and J 4 bases short, with 17 bases between. As DNA, the CDR3 is TGCAGTGCTAGACCAGGAGGATCGAGGGGAGAGACCCAGTACTTC. Amino acids: CSARPGGSRGETQYF.

The table lists this clonotype with a few counts. The chain is built from TRBV28 and TRBJ2-1, with TRBD2 identical over 13 bases. The CDR3 is made up of 16 amino acids. Trimming at V came to 3 bases and at J to 9 bases, leaving 8 bases not matched to a gene. The V gene's germline CDR1 is MDHEN and CDR2 SYDVKM. The CDR3 reads CASSFPTSGGAVEQFF. CDR3 coding DNA: TGTGCCAGCAGTTTCCCCACTAGCGGGGGGGCCGTTGAGCAGTTCTTC. The entire variable domain, with the rest obtained from reference TRBV28 and TRBJ2-1, is as follows: DVKVTQSSRYLVKRTGEKVFLECVQDMDHENMFWYRQDPGLGLRLIYFSYDVKMKEKGDIPEGYSVSREKKERFSLILESASTNQTSMYLCASSFPTSGGAVEQFFGPGTRLTVL.

This clonotype was found a few times. This rearrangement joins TRBV15 to TRBJ2-1, with 7 bases identical to TRBD1. The V segment lost 3 bases and the J segment 2 bases; nucleotides outside the gene matches: 4. The CDR3 has 15 amino acids. CDR1 is LNHNV, CDR2 YYDKDF, per germline (reference sequence). The CDR3 region is CATSSLGGPYNEQFF. The CDR3 coding sequence is TGTGCCACCAGCAGCCTAGGGGGCCCCTACAATGAGCAGTTCTTC.

This clonotype appeared a few times. The chain couples TRBV2 to TRBJ1-1; the D is unclear. The CDR3 is 11 residues long. Per germline, CDR1 SNHLY and CDR2 FYNNEI. The germline V and J ends were trimmed by 8 bases and 7 bases, with 11 bases remaining between them. The CDR3 region is CASSLVGEAFF. The CDR3 DNA follows: TGTGCCAGCTCGCTCGTCGGTGAAGCTTTCTTT.

The chain is built from TRBV19 and TRBJ2-1; 9 nucleotides align to TRBD1. V gave up 6 bases and J gave up 6 bases; unmatched junction bases: 6. CDR1 and CDR2 (germline): LNHDA, SQIVND (reference sequence). This CDR3 spans 14 amino acids. CDR3 region: CASRGQGKRNEQFF. The CDR3 DNA reads as TGTGCCAGTAGGGGACAGGGTAAGCGCAATGAGCAGTTCTTC. The full variable domain, rest sourced from reference TRBV19 and TRBJ2-1, is DGGITQSPKYLFRKEGQNVTLSCEQNLNHDAMYWYRQDPGQGLRLIYYSQIVNDFQKGDIAEGYSVSREKKESFPLTVTSAQKNPTAFYLCASRGQGKRNEQFFGPGTRLTVL.